This T cell receptor (beta chain) was found in a study of Graves' ophthalmopathy and Graves' hyperthyroidism. Study-level results: Appearing in blood as well were most expanded thyroid clonotypes above 0.001 frequency.

With V trimmed by 8 bases and J by 2 bases, 6 bases remained unmatched. The CDR3 sequence is 14 residues long. CDR1 is LNHDA and CDR2 is SQIVND in the germline V gene (reference sequence). This clonotype was recorded many times. Its antigen is unidentified. TCR beta CDR3 regions were amplified from RNA transcripts. In the first round, RT-PCR was carried out with HTBI primers, and a multiplex PCR formed the second round. TCRdb re-analysed the multiplex PCR reads in MiXCR, keeping a single row per CDR3 protein. The data contain under 350,000 distinct CDR3 sequences, 17% of them singletons. Diagnosis used clinical symptoms, serum thyroxine, TRAb, thyroid ultrasound and orbital computed tomography.

The sequenced material came from peripheral blood. This chain joins TRBV19 and TRBJ1-5, with 7 positions matching TRBD1. The clonotype was recovered from an adult man with Graves' ophthalmopathy. CDR3 DNA sequence: TGTGCCAGTGGCGAGGGGGCAGGCAATCAGCCCCAGCATTTT. Protein: CASGEGAGNQPQHF.